Sequencing of this T cell receptor beta chain was carried out in a study of cytomegalovirus exposure and HLA in healthy donors. PCR used 60 Vbeta primers and 13 Jbeta primers. Measured with immunoSEQ multiplex PCR; TCRdb has only the in-frame clones, and not every one. This table holds about 130,000 clones, approximately 85% found once. CDR1 and CDR2 (germline): SGHTA, FQGNSA. This CDR3 spans 16 amino acids. Losses at the gene ends were 2 bases for V and 8 bases for J; bases not matched to a gene: 6. Sequencing was carried out using PBMCs. This receptor was identified in a woman aged 25 to 39 in good health and CMV-seropositive. The V and J genes are TRBV7-2 and TRBJ1-4, with TRBD1 matching over 12 bases. This CDR3 reads CASSLTGQGAWEKLFF. In DNA form, the CDR3 reads TGTGCCAGCAGCTTAACGGGACAGGGGGCTTGGGAAAAACTGTTTTTT.